These 19 T cell receptor beta chains came from one sample sequenced in a study of T cells expressing NK-cell markers. TCRdb re-called the 5' RACE reads; every CDR3 protein appears as one record, without DNA. The repertoire shows approximately 380,000 distinct CDR3 sequences; the top ten hold roughly 5.2%. Sequencing was carried out using blood T cells: a sorted CD56 or NKG2C T cell subset, CD4+ or CD8+ T cells, or bulk PBMC T cells (not recorded which). All receptors derive from a man between 18 and 69 years old in good health.

The chain employs TRBV12-1 and TRBJ2-3. TRBV12-1 is a documented pseudogene. CDR3 length: 11 amino acids. CDR3 protein: CASSFEDTQYF.

CDR3 sequence: CASSVGGATNTEAFF. The rearrangement links TRBV9 to TRBJ1-1; TCRdb picks TRBD1, but there is no DNA to check that call. CDR1 and CDR2 (germline): SGDLS, YYNGEE. This CDR3 has 15 amino acids.

This sequence joins TRBV3-1 and TRBJ1-6. Per the germline V gene, CDR1 is LGHDT and CDR2 is YNNKEL (reference sequence). This CDR3 has 18 residues. This CDR3 is CASSQDPYLRSSSTPLHF. Full variable domain (rest looked up from reference TRBV3-1 and TRBJ1-6): DTAVSQTPKYLVTQMGNDKSIKCEQNLGHDTMYWYKQDSKKFLKIMFSYNNKELIINETVPNRFSPKSPDKAHLNLHINSLELGDSAVYFCASSQDPYLRSSSTPLHFGNGTRLTVT.

This clonotype is medium-sized by frequency. The genes are TRBV27 and TRBJ2-1; the D gene TCRdb calls, TRBD2, cannot be checked with no DNA. Germline V gene lookup returns CDR1 MNHEY and CDR2 SMNVEV (reference sequence). The CDR3 length is 15 residues. This chain's CDR3 is CASSFRGGNYNEQFF.

The chain couples TRBV5-1 to TRBJ2-3; the TCRdb D gene call, TRBD2, has no DNA to confirm it. The CDR3 spans 15 residues. CDR1 and CDR2 from the germline V gene are SGHRS and YFSETQ. The CDR3 spells CASSLGSVYADTQYF.

The chain employs TRBV10-3 and TRBJ2-5; with no DNA, the TCRdb D assignment of TRBD2 cannot be verified. CDR1 is ENHRY and CDR2 is SYGVKD in the germline V gene. The CDR3 runs 15 residues. The CDR3 protein is CAISERSGYQETQYF.

V and J are TRBV9 and TRBJ1-4; TCRdb returns TRBD1, unconfirmable since there is no DNA. Germline V gives CDR1 SGDLS, CDR2 YYNGEE. The CDR3 contains 15 residues. CDR3 residues: CASSPGTGGDEKLFF.

CDR3 loop: CSASLLAKEETQYF. The chain joins TRBV20-1 to TRBJ2-5; TCRdb's D call, TRBD2, is unchecked because there is no DNA. The CDR3 is made up of 14 amino acids. Germline CDR1 and CDR2: DFQATT and SNEGSKA (reference sequence).

This sequence joins TRBV6-1 and TRBJ2-3. This CDR3 is 12 amino acids long. CDR1 and CDR2 (germline): MNHNS, SASEGT. The CDR3 is CASVGSTDTQYF.

J is TRBJ2-1 and V is TRBV5-1; TCRdb picks TRBD1, but there is no DNA to check that call. Germline CDR1 SGHRS, CDR2 YFSETQ. The CDR3 covers 14 residues. CDR3 protein: CASSSRRGGDEQFF.

The chain is built from TRBV5-5 and TRBJ2-5; absent DNA, TCRdb's TRBD1 call cannot be checked. This CDR3 has 16 residues. Germline CDR1 is SGHKS and CDR2 is YYEKEE (reference sequence). CDR3 sequence: CASSHRRGNWEETQYF.

The chain has TRBV7-9 and TRBJ2-1; as DNA is missing, the TRBD1 call by TCRdb cannot be tested. Germline V gene data show CDR1 as SEHNR and CDR2 as FQNEAQ (reference sequence). The CDR3 is 16 residues long. CDR3 amino acids: CASSPRPSGENNEQFF.

The rearrangement links TRBV24-1 to TRBJ2-2. CDR1 and CDR2 from the germline V gene are KGHDR and SFDVKD. This CDR3 is built from 13 residues. The CDR3 spells CATSDLDGGELFF.

The rearrangement links TRBV6-5 to TRBJ1-6; there is no DNA to check the TCRdb D call of TRBD1. The CDR3 totals 15 residues. The germline V gene has CDR1 MNHEY and CDR2 SVGAGI. CDR3 residues: CASSYDRGLYSPLHF.

The chain uses TRBV7-2 and TRBJ2-5; TCRdb reports TRBD1, a call that lacks DNA to check it against. The germline V gene encodes CDR1 SGHTA and CDR2 FQGNSA. The CDR3 runs to 15 residues. This chain's CDR3 is CASTTGQRRWKTQYF.

The chain employs TRBV12-3 or TRBV12-4 and TRBJ1-1; TCRdb outputs TRBD1, but without DNA this stays unchecked. There are 14 residues in the CDR3. The CDR3 region is CASSFSRGVIGAFF.

The rearrangement links TRBV5-8 to TRBJ2-1; TCRdb picks TRBD1, but there is no DNA to check that call. This CDR3 spans 16 amino acids. From germline, CDR1 is SGHTS and CDR2 YDEGEE. Here the CDR3 reads CASSWLQGARNNEQFF. The full variable domain, its missing parts supplied by reference TRBV5-8 and TRBJ2-1, is EAGVTQSPTHLIKTRGQQATLRCSPISGHTSVYWYQQALGLGLQFLLWYDEGEERNRGNFPPRFSGRQFPNYSSELNVNALELEDSALYLCASSWLQGARNNEQFFGPGTRLTVL.

This rearrangement joins TRBV10-3 to TRBJ2-7; TCRdb picks TRBD1, but there is no DNA to check that call. The CDR3 sequence is 14 residues long. Germline CDR1 is ENHRY and CDR2 is SYGVKD. The CDR3 spells CAIRERDISYEQYF.

The rearrangement links TRBV12-3 or TRBV12-4 to TRBJ2-5; absent DNA, TCRdb's TRBD1 call cannot be checked. This CDR3 has 12 residues. CDR3 amino acids: CASMEGGETQYF.